This T cell receptor beta chain is from a study of human T cells and chemical hapten exposure. Via MiXCR, TCRdb re-called the RACE reads, giving one row per CDR3 protein. Of some 45,000 distinct CDR3 sequences in the sample, approximately 9% were seen once. Time point: patch test 2, 6 weeks after DPC sensitization. Treatment reported: therapeutic diphenylcyclopropenone sensitization with weekly scalp DPC. V lost 1 base and J 8 bases, leaving 8 bases between the germline ends. Germline CDR1 and CDR2: MDHEN and SYDVKM. The CDR3 length is 12 residues. About this clonotype: The antigen is undetermined.

Study outcomes and limitations: Donor immune responses may differ from healthy people's, since all donors had alopecia. Once DPC sensitization occurred, TCRs above 1 in 1000 frequency showed no change.

This TCR derives from a woman aged 40-49 years with alopecia areata. Some clones in this sample may be carry-over from other donors' samples. The genes are TRBV28 and TRBJ1-2; no clear D. The specimen was whole blood, collected in connection with sensitization to the hapten diphenylcyclopropenone (DPC). CDR3 coding DNA: TGTGCCAGCAGTTTATTCACCGGGGGCTACACCTTC. As protein: CASSLFTGGYTF.